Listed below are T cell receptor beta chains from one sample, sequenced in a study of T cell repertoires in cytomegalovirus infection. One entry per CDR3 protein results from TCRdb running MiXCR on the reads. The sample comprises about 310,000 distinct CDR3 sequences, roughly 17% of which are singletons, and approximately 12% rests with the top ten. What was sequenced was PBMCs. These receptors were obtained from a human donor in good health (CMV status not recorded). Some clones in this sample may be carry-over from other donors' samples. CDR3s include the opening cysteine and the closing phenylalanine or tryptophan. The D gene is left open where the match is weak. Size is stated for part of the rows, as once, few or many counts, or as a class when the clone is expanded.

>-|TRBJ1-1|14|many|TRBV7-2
CASSLVGRRTEAFF
TGTGCCAGCAGCTTAGTCGGACGTAGAACTGAAGCTTTCTTT
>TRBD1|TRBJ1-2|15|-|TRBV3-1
CASSQGDRERLGYTF
TGTGCCAGCAGCCAAGGGGACAGGGAGCGTTTGGGCTACACCTTC
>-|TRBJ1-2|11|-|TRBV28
CASRARGSYTF
TGTGCCAGCAGGGCCCGGGGATCCTACACCTTC
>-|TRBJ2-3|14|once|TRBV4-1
CASSLRDLEGGQYF
TGCGCCAGCAGCTTGCGGGACTTAGAGGGGGGGCAGTATTTT
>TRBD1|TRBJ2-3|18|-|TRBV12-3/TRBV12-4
CASSLAAGTGTGTDTQYF
TGTGCCAGCAGTTTAGCCGCCGGGACAGGGACGGGCACAGATACGCAGTATTTT
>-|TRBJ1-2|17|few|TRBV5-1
CASSYQGDKDGDYGYTF
TGCGCCAGCAGCTACCAGGGAGACAAGGACGGGGACTATGGCTACACCTTC
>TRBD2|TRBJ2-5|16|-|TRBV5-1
CASSLGGTSRPETQYF
TGCGCCAGCAGCTTGGGAGGGACTAGCCGACCAGAGACCCAGTACTTC
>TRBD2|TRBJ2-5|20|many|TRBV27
CASSYTPPSGGAEYQETQYF
TGTGCCAGCAGTTACACCCCGCCTAGCGGGGGGGCCGAGTATCAAGAGACCCAGTACTTC
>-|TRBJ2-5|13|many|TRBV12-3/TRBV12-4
CASSLQLKETQYF
TGTGCCAGCAGTTTACAACTAAAAGAGACCCAGTACTTC
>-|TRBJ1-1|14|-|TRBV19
CASSRSALNTEAFF
TGTGCCAGTAGCCGGAGTGCACTGAACACTGAAGCTTTCTTT
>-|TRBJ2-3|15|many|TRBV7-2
CASSLASDSTDTQYF
TGTGCCAGCAGCTTAGCGAGCGATAGCACAGATACGCAGTATTTT
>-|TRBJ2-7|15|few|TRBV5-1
CASSFWDPTSYEQYF
TGCGCCAGCAGCTTTTGGGACCCTACTTCCTACGAGCAGTACTTC
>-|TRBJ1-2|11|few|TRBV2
CASSEETEPTF
TGTGCCAGCAGTGAGGAGACTGAGCCCACCTTC
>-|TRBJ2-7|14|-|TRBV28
CASSFGGTQYEQYF
TGTGCCAGCAGTTTTGGGGGGACCCAGTACGAGCAGTACTTC
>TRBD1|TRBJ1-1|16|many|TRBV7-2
CASSYDRGVGNTEAFF
TGTGCCAGCAGTTACGACAGGGGAGTTGGGAACACTGAAGCTTTCTTT
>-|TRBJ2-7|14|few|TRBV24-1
CATSGAGSGPEQYF
TGTGCCACCAGTGGGGCGGGAAGCGGGCCCGAGCAGTACTTC
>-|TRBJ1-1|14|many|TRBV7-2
CASSSRDRRTEAFF
TGTGCCAGCAGCTCCCGGGACCGCCGAACTGAAGCTTTCTTT
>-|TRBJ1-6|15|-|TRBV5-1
CASSLVGTGNSPLHF
TGCGCCAGCAGCTTGGTGGGAACAGGAAATTCACCCCTCCACTTT
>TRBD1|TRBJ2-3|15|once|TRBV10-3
CAITGTVLRTDTQYF
TGTGCCATCACCGGGACAGTTCTTCGCACAGATACGCAGTATTTT
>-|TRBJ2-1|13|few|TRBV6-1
CASRTNTQGEQFF
TGTGCCAGCAGGACAAATACCCAAGGGGAGCAGTTCTTC
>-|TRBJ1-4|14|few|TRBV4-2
CASSLQRSREKLFF
TGTGCCAGCAGCCTACAGAGAAGCAGGGAAAAACTGTTTTTT
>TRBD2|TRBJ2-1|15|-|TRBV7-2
CASSLEGTSGGEQFF
TGTGCCAGCAGCTTAGAGGGGACTAGCGGGGGTGAGCAGTTCTTC
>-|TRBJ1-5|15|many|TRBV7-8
CASSLGRHVRKPQHF
TGTGCCAGCAGCTTAGGACGTCACGTTAGGAAGCCCCAGCATTTT
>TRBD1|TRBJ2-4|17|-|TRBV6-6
CASSYLRDRRAKNIQYF
TGTGCCAGCAGTTACCTCCGGGACAGGAGGGCCAAAAACATTCAGTACTTC
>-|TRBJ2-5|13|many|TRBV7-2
CASSSGSGETQYF
TGTGCCAGCAGCTCGGGGTCTGGCGAGACCCAGTACTTC
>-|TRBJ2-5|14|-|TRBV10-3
CAISEAGFKETQYF
TGTGCCATCAGTGAGGCAGGGTTTAAAGAGACCCAGTACTTC
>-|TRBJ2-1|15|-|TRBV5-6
CASSPTTDSYNEQFF
TGTGCCAGCAGCCCGACGACGGATTCCTACAATGAGCAGTTCTTC
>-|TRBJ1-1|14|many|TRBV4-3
CASSQQLENTEAFF
TGCGCCAGCAGCCAACAACTGGAGAACACTGAAGCTTTCTTT
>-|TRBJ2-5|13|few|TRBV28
CASSSGQEGTQYF
TGTGCCAGCAGTTCCGGACAGGAGGGGACCCAGTACTTC
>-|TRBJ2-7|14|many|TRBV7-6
CASSLDLGPYEQYF
TGTGCCAGCAGCTTAGATTTGGGACCCTACGAGCAGTACTTC
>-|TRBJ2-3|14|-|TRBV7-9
CASSPQASTDTQYF
TGTGCCAGCAGCCCCCAGGCGAGCACAGATACGCAGTATTTT
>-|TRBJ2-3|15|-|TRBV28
CASTRRGTAADTQYF
TGTGCCAGCACCAGACGGGGGACCGCCGCGGATACGCAGTATTTT
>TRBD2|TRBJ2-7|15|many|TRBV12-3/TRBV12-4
CASSRTSGGSYEQYF
TGTGCCAGCAGCCGGACTAGCGGGGGTTCCTACGAGCAGTACTTC
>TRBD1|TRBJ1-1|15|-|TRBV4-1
CASSQGPGDRMWAFF
TGCGCCAGCAGCCAAGGGCCCGGGGACAGGATGTGGGCTTTCTTT
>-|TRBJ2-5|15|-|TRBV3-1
CASSPHHGGAETQYF
TGTGCCAGCAGCCCCCACCACGGGGGCGCCGAGACCCAGTACTTC
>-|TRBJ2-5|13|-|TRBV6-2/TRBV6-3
CASTARGRETQYF
TGTGCCAGCACCGCCCGTGGTCGAGAGACCCAGTACTTC
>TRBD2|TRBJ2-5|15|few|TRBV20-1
CSAISGLGGVETQYF
TGCAGTGCAATATCGGGACTAGGGGGGGTTGAGACCCAGTACTTC
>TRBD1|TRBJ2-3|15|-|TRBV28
CATTETGDRTDTQYF
TGTGCCACCACGGAGACAGGGGACCGCACAGATACGCAGTATTTT
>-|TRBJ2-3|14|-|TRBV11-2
CASSLGSLSDTQYF
TGTGCCAGCAGCTTAGGTTCCTTATCAGATACGCAGTATTTT
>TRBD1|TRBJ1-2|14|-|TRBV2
CASSAGQGLSGYTF
TGTGCCAGCAGTGCGGGACAGGGTCTCTCTGGCTACACCTTC
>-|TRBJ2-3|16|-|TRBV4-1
CASSQLAGTSTDTQYF
TGCGCCAGCAGCCAACTCGCAGGGACCAGCACAGATACGCAGTATTTT
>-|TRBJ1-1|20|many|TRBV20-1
CSARDQDIYRSFRRNTEAFF
TGCAGTGCTAGAGATCAGGACATCTACCGTTCGTTTCGGAGAAACACTGAAGCTTTCTTT
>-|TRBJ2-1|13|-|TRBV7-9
CASVGGFGHEQFF
TGTGCCAGCGTAGGGGGTTTCGGCCATGAGCAGTTCTTC
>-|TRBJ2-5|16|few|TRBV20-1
CSAREGGSGGWETQYF
TGCAGTGCTAGGGAGGGCGGATCAGGGGGATGGGAGACCCAGTACTTC
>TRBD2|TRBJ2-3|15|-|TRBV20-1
CSALRLAGGTDTQYF
TGCAGTGCTCTCCGACTAGCGGGGGGAACAGATACGCAGTATTTT
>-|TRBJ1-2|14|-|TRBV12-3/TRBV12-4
CASSFPGVDYGYTF
TGTGCCAGCAGTTTCCCGGGGGTGGACTATGGCTACACCTTC
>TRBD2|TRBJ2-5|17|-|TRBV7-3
CASSFGTSGGLQETQNF
TGTGCCAGCAGCTTCGGGACTAGCGGGGGGCTACAAGAGACCCAGAACTTC
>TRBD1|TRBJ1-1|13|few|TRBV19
CATMTGLNTEAFF
TGTGCCACCATGACAGGGCTGAACACTGAAGCTTTCTTT
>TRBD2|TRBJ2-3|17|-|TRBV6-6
CASSYPTSGGSTDTQYF
TGTGCCAGCAGTTACCCCACTAGCGGGGGTAGCACAGATACGCAGTATTTT
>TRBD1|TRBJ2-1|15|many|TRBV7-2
CASSFAGTASNEQFF
TGTGCCAGCAGCTTTGCCGGGACAGCGAGCAATGAGCAGTTCTTC